This T cell receptor beta chain was sequenced during a study of technical replicates of blood from several donors (dated by TCRdb to about 2017). The germline V gene gives CDR1 as SGDLS and CDR2 as YYNGEE. Relative to germline, V is missing 0 bases and J is missing 4 bases, with 2 bases of the junction outside any gene match. The CDR3 sequence holds 14 residues, the cysteine and phenylalanine included. Of all the DNA, just the CDR3 is kept, 42 bases in frame from base 1. Library prep was done by the immunoSEQ multiplex PCR assay. Entries here come from immuneACCESS through TCRdb and include only in-frame sequences with V and J called. Some clones fail to appear in such tables; in the studies checked, an unresolved V gene covers under half of the shortfall, and the cause of the remainder is unknown. This sample comprises under 65,000 clones, approximately 86% of them detected only once. Together, the top ten hold 5% to 5.5% of the sample.

A word on this clone: Its recognized antigen is unknown. Base qualities are not recorded, but no much larger clone differs from it by a single base.

Sequencing was done on a sample of PBMCs. The rearrangement combines TRBV9 with TRBJ2-7; the junction holds 9 bases that match TRBD2. The clonotype originates from a human donor in good health. Some clones in this sample may be carry-over from other donors' samples. The CDR3 is CASSVDSGSYEQYF. The DNA sequence is TGTGCCAGCAGCGTAGATAGCGGGAGTTACGAGCAGTACTTC.